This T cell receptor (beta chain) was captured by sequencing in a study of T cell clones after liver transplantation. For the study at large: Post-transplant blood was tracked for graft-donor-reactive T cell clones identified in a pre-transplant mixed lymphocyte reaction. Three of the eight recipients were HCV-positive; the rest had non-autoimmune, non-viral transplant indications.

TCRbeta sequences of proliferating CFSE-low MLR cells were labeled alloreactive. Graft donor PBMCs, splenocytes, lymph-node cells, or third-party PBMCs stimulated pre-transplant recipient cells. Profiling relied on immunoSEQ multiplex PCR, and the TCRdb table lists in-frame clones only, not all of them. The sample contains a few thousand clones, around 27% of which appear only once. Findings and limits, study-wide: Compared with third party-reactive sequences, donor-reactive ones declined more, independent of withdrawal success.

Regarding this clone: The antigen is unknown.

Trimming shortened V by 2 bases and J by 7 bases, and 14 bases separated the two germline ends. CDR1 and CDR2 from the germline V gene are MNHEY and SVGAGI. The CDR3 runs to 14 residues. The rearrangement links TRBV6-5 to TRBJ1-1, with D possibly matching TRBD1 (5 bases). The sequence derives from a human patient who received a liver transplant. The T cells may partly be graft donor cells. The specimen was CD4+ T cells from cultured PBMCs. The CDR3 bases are TGTGCCAGCAGTTACGCAGGGTCTAACTTTGAAGCTTTCTTT. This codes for CASSYAGSNFEAFF.